The 22 T cell receptor beta chains reported below all come from one sample, sequenced in a study of CD8+CD57+ T cells in acquired aplastic anemia (dated by TCRdb to 2017 to 2018). Expansion of CD8+CD57+ cells had been shown by flow cytometry in the patients chosen for sequencing. TCRdb lists the instrument as Illumina HiSeq 2000. Profiling of TCR beta VDJ combinations and CDR3 sequences used genomic DNA as the template. Clones were called with MiXCR by TCRdb after fastp trimmed the public reads at Q25, and only in-frame beta chains were retained. Entries that share a CDR3 protein sequence are merged under the most common genes and DNA. This sample comprises approximately 150,000 distinct CDR3 sequences, about two thirds of them detected only once. The biggest ten clones account for 45% to 60% of the sample. Source material: sorted CD4+, CD8+, or CD8+CD57+ T cells (not recorded which) from PBMCs. Source of these receptors: a human donor with aplastic anemia.

This rearrangement joins TRBV29-1 to TRBJ2-3; 8 bases align to TRBD2. Losses at the gene ends were 3 bases for V and 8 bases for J; bases not matched to a gene: 7. The CDR3 has 13 residues. Germline V gene sequence: CDR1 SQVTM, CDR2 ANQGSEA. The CDR3 here is CSVDLSGRRTQYF. Here the CDR3 DNA reads TGCAGCGTTGATCTGAGCGGGAGACGTACGCAGTATTTT.

This sequence joins TRBV2 and TRBJ1-6; TRBD1 might be the D (6 bases). With 2 bases removed from V and 7 bases from J, the gap between germline ends came to 18 bases. Germline V gene data show CDR1 as SNHLY and CDR2 as FYNNEI. CDR3 length: 17 amino acids. In DNA, the CDR3 is TGTGCCAGCAGTGAAAGGCCCGCGGGGGCCTCCAATTCACCCCTCCACTTT. The encoded protein is CASSERPAGASNSPLHF.

A single count supports this clonotype. The chain combines TRBV5-1 with TRBJ1-5; 7 bases are shared with TRBD1. Per the germline V gene, CDR1 is SGHRS and CDR2 is YFSETQ. V lost 0 bases to trimming and J lost 5 bases; unmatched junction nucleotides: 2. The CDR3 has 14 amino acids. CDR3 loop: CASSLEGQHQPQHF. CDR3 coding DNA: TGCGCCAGCAGCTTGGAGGGACAGCATCAGCCCCAGCATTTT.

J is TRBJ2-2 and V is TRBV12-3 or TRBV12-4; D unclear. This CDR3 is built from 15 residues. Trimming pared 3 bases from V and 5 bases from J, leaving 13 bases between. CDR3 amino acids: CASSFSSLRTGELFF. The CDR3 DNA follows: TGTGCCAGCAGTTTTAGTAGCCTACGAACCGGGGAGCTGTTTTTT.

The chain recombines TRBV20-1 with TRBJ1-3; a possible D gene is TRBD1 (5 bases). V was cut by 5 bases and J by 0 bases, with 20 bases left in between. Germline loops: CDR1 DFQATT, CDR2 SNEGSKA (reference sequence). The CDR3 totals 17 residues. The CDR3 DNA follows: TGCAGTGCTCCCTTTCGGGGGGGAGTCACCTCTGGAAACACCATATATTTT. Protein sequence: CSAPFRGGVTSGNTIYF.

The genes are TRBV5-6 and TRBJ2-3; a possible D gene is TRBD1 (6 bases). CDR1 and CDR2 from the germline V gene are SGHDT and YYEEEE. The CDR3 runs 15 residues. V lost 2 bases and J 3 bases, leaving 13 bases between the germline ends. CDR3 nucleotide sequence: TGTGCCAGCAGCTTCAGGGGAGTTCGGACAGATACGCAGTATTTT. Its translation: CASSFRGVRTDTQYF.

This clonotype occurred a few times. The genes are TRBV3-1 and TRBJ2-2; D is possibly TRBD2 (6 bases). Germline lookup yields CDR1 LGHDT and CDR2 YNNKEL (reference sequence). V was trimmed by 4 bases and J by 8 bases, leaving 14 bases between them. The CDR3 is made up of 14 amino acids. The CDR3 region has the DNA TGTGCCAGCAGCCTGAGTGGGGAGGCGGGGGAGCTGTTTTTT. Translating it yields CASSLSGEAGELFF.

This chain uses TRBV7-2 with TRBJ2-7, with D tentatively TRBD1 (6 bases). Germline CDR1 SGHTA, CDR2 FQGNSA. The CDR3 sequence is 13 residues long. Trimming stripped 6 bases from V and 7 bases from J, with 16 bases between. CDR3 sequence reads: CASRQQGAQEQYF. The CDR3 DNA reads TGTGCCAGCAGACAACAGGGAGCCCAGGAGCAGTACTTC.

This clonotype showed up just once. The gene calls are TRBV5-4 and TRBJ2-7, with 11 positions matching TRBD2. The germline gives CDR1 SGHNT, CDR2 YYREEE (reference sequence). This CDR3 has 16 amino acids. The junction had 9 bases not matched to a gene; V was cut back by 1 base and J by 6 bases. The CDR3 DNA reads TGTGCCAGCAGCTTGTCTACTAGCGGGAGTTTGAGCGAGCAGTACTTC. This encodes CASSLSTSGSLSEQYF.

The chain has TRBV19 and TRBJ1-6; TRBD1 is a possible D gene (5 bases). The V and J ends lost 3 bases and 9 bases respectively, with 24 bases between them. The CDR3 spans 18 residues. The germline gives CDR1 LNHDA, CDR2 SQIVND (reference sequence). The chain's CDR3 is CASSIVQGGVVRRSPLHF. The CDR3, as DNA: TGTGCCAGTAGTATCGTCCAGGGAGGTGTCGTACGGCGTTCACCCCTCCACTTT.

The chain links TRBV12-3 or TRBV12-4 to TRBJ1-1; D uncertain. V lost 5 bases and J 4 bases, leaving 5 bases between the germline ends. The CDR3 sequence is 11 residues long. The CDR3 coding sequence is TGTGCCAGCAGTCTATTCACTGAAGCTTTCTTT. Its protein is CASSLFTEAFF.

V usage is TRBV20-1 and J usage is TRBJ2-7, with unresolved D. V was pared by 1 base and J by 2 bases, with 6 bases between. The CDR3 runs 12 residues. CDR1 is DFQATT, CDR2 SNEGSKA, per germline (reference sequence). The CDR3 here is CSARAGPYEQYF. The CDR3 DNA is TGCAGTGCTAGAGCGGGCCCCTACGAGCAGTACTTC.

The chain recombines TRBV15 with TRBJ1-6; perhaps TRBD1 as D (6 bases). V was pared by 3 bases and J by 0 bases, with 12 bases between. Per germline, CDR1 LNHNV and CDR2 YYDKDF (reference sequence). The CDR3 loop spans 17 amino acids. The CDR3 sequence: CATSRGDTGSYNSPLHF. DNA of the CDR3: TGTGCCACCAGCAGGGGGGACACGGGCTCCTATAATTCACCCCTCCACTTT.

The chain couples TRBV20-1 to TRBJ2-1, with 13 bases identical to TRBD2. Germline-derived CDR1 and CDR2 are DFQATT and SNEGSKA (reference sequence). The CDR3 covers 14 residues. With 8 bases clipped from V and 5 bases from J, the junction kept 6 bases outside the gene matches. CDR3 loop: CSYRLAGGHNEQFF. The CDR3 bases are TGCAGTTACCGACTAGCGGGGGGACACAATGAGCAGTTCTTC.

The chain employs TRBV15 and TRBJ2-7, with 10 positions matching TRBD2. Germline V gene lookup returns CDR1 LNHNV and CDR2 YYDKDF (reference sequence). The junction had 2 bases not matched to a gene; V was cut back by 0 bases and J by 6 bases. This CDR3 spans 14 amino acids. Written as DNA, the CDR3 is TGTGCCACCAGCAGAGATAGCGGGAGGTTCGAGCAGTACTTC. Residues: CATSRDSGRFEQYF.

The rearrangement joins TRBV30 to TRBJ2-7; D is uncertain. CDR3 length: 13 residues. Trimming removed 0 bases at V and 3 bases at J, with 9 bases between. Germline assignment: CDR1 GTSNPN and CDR2 SVGIG (reference sequence). In DNA, the CDR3 is TGTGCCTGGAGTGTTGAGACACTCTACGAGCAGTACTTC. Its translation is CAWSVETLYEQYF.

The chain links TRBV7-3 to TRBJ1-2; TRBD1 is a possible D gene (6 bases). This CDR3 is built from 18 residues. Germline V gene data show CDR1 as SGHTA and CDR2 as FQGTGA. The V gene lost 4 bases and the J gene lost 4 bases, with 25 bases spanning the gap. The CDR3 is CASSSNLFTGLASYGYTF. In nucleotides, the CDR3 is TGTGCCAGCAGCTCAAACCTTTTTACAGGGTTGGCTAGCTATGGCTACACCTTC.

This clonotype was recorded at least ten times. This sequence joins TRBV6-2 or TRBV6-3 and TRBJ2-3, with TRBD1 as a possible D gene (5 bases). V was cut by 7 bases and J by 2 bases, with 10 bases left in between. CDR3 length equals 13 residues. CDR1 and CDR2 from the germline V gene are MNHEY and SVGEGT. CDR3 coding DNA: TGTGCCAGCACATTGACAGACACAGATACGCAGTATTTT. Protein: CASTLTDTDTQYF.

The V and J genes are TRBV7-2 and TRBJ1-1; D uncertain. The ends were cut back, 5 bases at V and 1 base at J, with 8 bases in the middle. This CDR3 comprises 13 residues. The germline V gene has CDR1 SGHTA and CDR2 FQGNSA. CDR3 nucleotide sequence: TGTGCCAGCAGCGTCCCTACGAACACTGAAGCTTTCTTT. Protein sequence: CASSVPTNTEAFF. Based on the CDR3 plus reference TRBV7-2 and TRBJ1-1, the full variable domain is GAGVSQSPSNKVTEKGKDVELRCDPISGHTALYWYRQSLGQGLEFLIYFQGNSAPDKSGLPSDRFSAERTGGSVSTLTIQRTQQEDSAVYLCASSVPTNTEAFFGQGTRLTVV.

The CDR3: CASAAGGSSYEQYF. In DNA form, the CDR3 reads TGTGCCAGCGCGGCGGGGGGGAGCTCCTACGAGCAGTACTTC. The chain is built from TRBV7-6 and TRBJ2-7; TRBD2 aligns across 9 bases. The V gene end was trimmed by 8 bases and the J gene end by 0 bases; junction bases not matched to a gene: 5. Germline loops: CDR1 SGHVS, CDR2 FNYEAQ. This CDR3 is built from 14 residues. Based on the CDR3 plus reference TRBV7-6 and TRBJ2-7, the full variable domain is GAGVSQSPRYKVTKRGQDVALRCDPISGHVSLYWYRQALGQGPEFLTYFNYEAQQDKSGLPNDRFSAERPEGSISTLTIQRTEQRDSAMYRCASAAGGSSYEQYFGPGTRLTVT.

J is TRBJ2-2 and V is TRBV7-3; 9 bases are shared with TRBD2. The CDR3 is 14 amino acids. Trimming cost V 6 bases and J 6 bases; bases outside gene matches: 5. CDR1 and CDR2 (germline): SGHTA, FQGTGA. The CDR3 DNA follows: TGTGCCAGCAGGGGGACTAGCAACGCCGGGGAGCTGTTTTTT. As protein: CASRGTSNAGELFF.

V and J are TRBV6-1 and TRBJ2-3; maybe TRBD1 (5 bases). The CDR3 extends over 12 amino acids. V lost 6 bases, J lost 1 base, and 5 bases lay in between. Germline V gene data show CDR1 as MNHNS and CDR2 as SASEGT. CDR3 in amino acids: CASRGGTDTQYF. CDR3 coding DNA: TGTGCCAGCAGAGGGGGCACAGATACGCAGTATTTT.